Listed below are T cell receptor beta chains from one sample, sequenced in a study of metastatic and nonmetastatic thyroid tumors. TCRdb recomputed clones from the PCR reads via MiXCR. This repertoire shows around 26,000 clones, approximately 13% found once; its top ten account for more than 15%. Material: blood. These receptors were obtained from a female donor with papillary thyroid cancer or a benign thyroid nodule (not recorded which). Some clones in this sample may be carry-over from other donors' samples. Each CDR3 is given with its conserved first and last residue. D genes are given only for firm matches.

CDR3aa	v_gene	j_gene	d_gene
CASSLTGGFEKLFF	TRBV7-2	TRBJ1-4	TRBD1
CASSYSRIPYEQYF	TRBV6-5	TRBJ2-7	NA
CASSPTGGLYNEQFF	TRBV7-9	TRBJ2-1	TRBD1
CASSLTGTSGRTKQYF	TRBV5-4	TRBJ2-7	TRBD2
CASSDWAAPHLEQYF	TRBV6-1	TRBJ2-7	NA
CASSRTGTDTQYF	TRBV28	TRBJ2-3	NA
CASSRDPIGELFF	TRBV11-2	TRBJ2-2	NA
CASRGDPLGGQETQYF	TRBV5-1	TRBJ2-5	NA
CASSYLSRVVHNEQFF	TRBV6-5	TRBJ2-1	NA
CASRTGTGGKYEQYF	TRBV28	TRBJ2-7	TRBD1
CASSQVLGWEQFF	TRBV3-1	TRBJ2-1	NA
CASSPRDGPTANEQFF	TRBV11-3	TRBJ2-1	NA
CATTGASPAQSYTQYF	TRBV28	TRBJ2-3	NA
CASSLTGMNTEAFF	TRBV11-2	TRBJ1-1	NA
CASRATYNEQFF	TRBV6-1	TRBJ2-1	NA
CASSGPGQTTWELFF	TRBV6-1	TRBJ2-2	NA
CAIRTRVSTDTQYF	TRBV10-3	TRBJ2-3	NA
CASSDPGLAASYNEQFF	TRBV25-1	TRBJ2-1	TRBD2
CASSLGVSGNQPQHF	TRBV27	TRBJ1-5	NA
CASSETGGLRSGELFF	TRBV28	TRBJ2-2	TRBD2
CATSRIDRGSDTQYF	TRBV15	TRBJ2-3	TRBD1
CASSRDRGYEQYF	TRBV6-1	TRBJ2-7	TRBD1
CASSAGRGRGLNTEAFF	TRBV5-6	TRBJ1-1	TRBD1
CASSLVGDTQYF	TRBV7-8	TRBJ2-3	NA
CASSLGKAGELFF	TRBV12-3/TRBV12-4	TRBJ2-2	NA
CASSPLIQGAGSNTGELFF	TRBV18	TRBJ2-2	TRBD1
CASSLALGGRSTDTQYF	TRBV12-3/TRBV12-4	TRBJ2-3	TRBD2
CASSPGLGYNNEQFF	TRBV6-4	TRBJ2-1	TRBD2
CASRPDRKPYGYTF	TRBV6-2/TRBV6-3	TRBJ1-2	NA
CASSYSGLAYEQFF	TRBV6-6	TRBJ2-1	NA
CASSLQGSTDTQYF	TRBV19	TRBJ2-3	NA
CATSRRDRSTDTQYF	TRBV15	TRBJ2-3	TRBD1
CASEDGVMNTEAFF	TRBV7-9	TRBJ1-1	NA
CASSPEGDRGWETQYF	TRBV5-1	TRBJ2-5	TRBD1
CASSQQAANTEAFF	TRBV18	TRBJ1-1	NA
CASRPGAGDTQYF	TRBV28	TRBJ2-3	NA
CASRAQTGNYGYTF	TRBV2	TRBJ1-2	TRBD1
CATSGTGQIQETQYF	TRBV24-1	TRBJ2-5	TRBD1
CASRNDRVSYNEQFF	TRBV6-1	TRBJ2-1	TRBD1
CASSHGQSSGNTIYF	TRBV3-1	TRBJ1-3	NA
CASSFGGPFDSPLHF	TRBV11-1	TRBJ1-6	NA
CASSPGAQVDEQFF	TRBV18	TRBJ2-1	NA
CASSSRLVASYEQYF	TRBV19	TRBJ2-7	NA
CASSMRRTGPYSNQPQHF	TRBV19	TRBJ1-5	NA
CAWSVLSDTQYF	TRBV30	TRBJ2-3	NA
CASSETVNTEAFF	TRBV25-1	TRBJ1-1	NA
CASSGQGYGYTF	TRBV6-1	TRBJ1-2	TRBD1
CASNNRGREYEQYF	TRBV6-2/TRBV6-3	TRBJ2-7	TRBD1
CAWSGLMGTNEKLFF	TRBV30	TRBJ1-4	NA
CASSGEQGNQPQHF	TRBV19	TRBJ1-5	TRBD1
CASSIETYGANVLTF	TRBV19	TRBJ2-6	NA
CARARGLAQETQYF	TRBV27	TRBJ2-5	TRBD1
CASTSGDLNTEAFF	TRBV28	TRBJ1-1	NA
CASSLLGTSGRSGETQYF	TRBV5-1	TRBJ2-5	TRBD2
CSARTIGGPEAFF	TRBV20-1	TRBJ1-1	NA
CASRRGDTNTEAFF	TRBV28	TRBJ1-1	NA
CASRSVTDTQYF	TRBV11-2	TRBJ2-3	NA
CASSLKGQGYEQYF	TRBV12-3/TRBV12-4	TRBJ2-7	TRBD1
CASSPASESFNEQFF	TRBV7-3	TRBJ2-1	NA
CSVPRGEGSYEQYF	TRBV20-1	TRBJ2-7	NA